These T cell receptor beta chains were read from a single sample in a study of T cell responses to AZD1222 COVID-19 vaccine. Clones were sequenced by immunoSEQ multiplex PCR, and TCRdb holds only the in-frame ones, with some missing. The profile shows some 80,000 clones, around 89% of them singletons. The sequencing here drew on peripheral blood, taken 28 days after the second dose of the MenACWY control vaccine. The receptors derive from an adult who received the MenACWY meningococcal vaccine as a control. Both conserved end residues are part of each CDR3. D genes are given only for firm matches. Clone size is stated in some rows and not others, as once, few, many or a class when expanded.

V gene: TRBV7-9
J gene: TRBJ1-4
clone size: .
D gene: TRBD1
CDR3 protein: CASSTDRVGYPNEKLFF
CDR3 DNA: TGTGCCAGCAGCACCGACAGGGTGGGTTATCCTAATGAAAAACTGTTTTTT

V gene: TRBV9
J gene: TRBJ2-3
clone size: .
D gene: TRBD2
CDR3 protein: CASSVGTSSRPDTQYF
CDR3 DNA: TGTGCCAGCAGCGTGGGGACTAGTTCCCGTCCAGATACGCAGTATTTT

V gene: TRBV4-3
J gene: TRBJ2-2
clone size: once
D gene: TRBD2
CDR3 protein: CASSQEEGRGTGELFF
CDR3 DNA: TGCGCCAGCAGCCAAGAAGAGGGGAGGGGCACCGGGGAGCTGTTTTTT

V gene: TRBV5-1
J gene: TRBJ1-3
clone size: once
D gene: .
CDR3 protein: CASSLELGVSGNTIYF
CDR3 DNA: TGCGCCAGCAGCTTGGAACTAGGGGTATCTGGAAACACCATATATTTT

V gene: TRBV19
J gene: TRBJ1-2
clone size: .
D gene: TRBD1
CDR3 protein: CASSSQGTEGAHGYTF
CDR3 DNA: TGTGCCAGTAGTTCCCAAGGGACCGAGGGGGCACATGGCTACACCTTC

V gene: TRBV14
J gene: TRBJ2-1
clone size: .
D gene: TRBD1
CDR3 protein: CASSRQGTYNEQFF
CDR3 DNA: TGTGCCAGCAGCCGACAGGGGACCTACAATGAGCAGTTCTTC

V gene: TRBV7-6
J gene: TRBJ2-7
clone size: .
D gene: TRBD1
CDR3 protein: CASSFGTGKSSYEQYF
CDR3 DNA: TGTGCCAGCTCTTTTGGGACAGGGAAGTCTTCCTACGAGCAGTACTTC

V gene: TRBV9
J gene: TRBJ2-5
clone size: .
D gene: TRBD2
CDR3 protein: CASSPSGAKETQYF
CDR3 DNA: TGTGCCAGCAGCCCAAGCGGGGCTAAAGAGACCCAGTACTTC

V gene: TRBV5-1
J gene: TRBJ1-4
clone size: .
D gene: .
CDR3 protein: CASSPIAATNEKLFF
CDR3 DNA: TGCGCCAGCAGCCCCATCGCTGCAACTAATGAAAAACTGTTTTTT

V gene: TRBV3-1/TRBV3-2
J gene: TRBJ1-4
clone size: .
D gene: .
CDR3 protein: CASSRKGGEKLFF
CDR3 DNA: TGTGCCAGCAGCCGGAAAGGGGGGGAAAAACTGTTTTTT

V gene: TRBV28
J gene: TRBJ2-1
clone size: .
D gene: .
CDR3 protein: CASSPGDKEYNEQFF
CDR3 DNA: TGTGCCAGCAGTCCGGGGGACAAAGAATACAATGAGCAGTTCTTC

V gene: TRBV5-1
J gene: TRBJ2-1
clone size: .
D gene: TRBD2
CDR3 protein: CASSFSGGAVSYNEQFF
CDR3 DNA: TGCGCCAGCAGCTTTAGCGGGGGGGCCGTCTCCTACAATGAGCAGTTCTTC

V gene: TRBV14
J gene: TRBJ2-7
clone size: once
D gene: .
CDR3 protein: CASSQVGHEQYF
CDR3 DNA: TGTGCCAGCAGCCAAGTTGGGCACGAGCAGTACTTC

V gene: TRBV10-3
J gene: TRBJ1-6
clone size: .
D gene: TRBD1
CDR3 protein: CAISESAGGGSPLHF
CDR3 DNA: TGTGCCATCAGTGAGTCGGCAGGGGGCGGTTCACCCCTCCACTTT

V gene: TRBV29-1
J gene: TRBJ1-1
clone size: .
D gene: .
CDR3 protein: CSVVSPGEAFF
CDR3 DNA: TGCAGCGTTGTAAGCCCAGGTGAAGCTTTCTTT

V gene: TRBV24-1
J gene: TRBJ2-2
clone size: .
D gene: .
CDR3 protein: CATSDRAGDTGELFF
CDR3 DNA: TGTGCCACCAGTGATAGGGCAGGGGATACCGGGGAGCTGTTTTTT

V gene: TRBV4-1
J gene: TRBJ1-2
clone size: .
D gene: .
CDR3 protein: CASSQMTANNYGYTF
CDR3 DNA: TGCGCCAGCAGCCAAATGACAGCTAATAACTATGGCTACACCTTC

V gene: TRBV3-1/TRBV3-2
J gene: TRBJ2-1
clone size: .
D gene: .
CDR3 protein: CASSQGTVSHEQFF
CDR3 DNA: TGTGCCAGCAGCCAAGGGACAGTTTCCCATGAGCAGTTCTTC

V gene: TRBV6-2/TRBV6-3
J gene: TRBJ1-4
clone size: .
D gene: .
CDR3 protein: CASSYSSYGTRNEKLFF
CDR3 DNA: TGTGCCAGCAGTTACTCGAGTTATGGGACCAGAAATGAAAAACTGTTTTTT

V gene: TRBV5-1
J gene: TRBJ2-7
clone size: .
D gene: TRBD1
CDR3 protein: CASSRGQEVYEQYF
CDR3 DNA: TGCGCCAGCAGCAGAGGACAGGAGGTCTACGAGCAGTACTTC

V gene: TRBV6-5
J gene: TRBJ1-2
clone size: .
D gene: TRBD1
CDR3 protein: CASSYTWTGGNGYTF
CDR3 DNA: TGTGCCAGCAGTTACACCTGGACAGGGGGCAATGGCTACACCTTC

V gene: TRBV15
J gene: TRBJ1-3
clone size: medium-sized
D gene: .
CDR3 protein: CATSREVVSGRSSGNTIYF
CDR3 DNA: TGTGCCACCAGCAGAGAGGTGGTTAGTGGAAGAAGTTCTGGAAACACCATATATTTT

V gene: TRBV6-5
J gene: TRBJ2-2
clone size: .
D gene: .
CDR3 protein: CASLSRDAGELFF
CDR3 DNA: TGTGCCAGCCTTTCCAGGGATGCCGGGGAGCTGTTTTTT

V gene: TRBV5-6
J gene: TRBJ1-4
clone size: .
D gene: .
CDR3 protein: CASSLPGEGDEKLFF
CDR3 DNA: TGTGCCAGCAGCCTCCCCGGGGAGGGGGATGAAAAACTGTTTTTT

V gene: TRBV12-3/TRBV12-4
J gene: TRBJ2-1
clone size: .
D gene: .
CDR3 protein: CASKREYEQFF
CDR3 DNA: TGTGCCAGCAAAAGAGAATATGAGCAGTTCTTC

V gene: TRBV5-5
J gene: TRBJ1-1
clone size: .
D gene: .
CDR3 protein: CASSLFPGQASEAFF
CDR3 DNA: TGTGCCAGCAGCTTGTTTCCAGGGCAGGCCAGTGAAGCTTTCTTT

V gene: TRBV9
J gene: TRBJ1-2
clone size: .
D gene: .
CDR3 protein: CASSAAGGYTF
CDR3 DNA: TGTGCCAGCAGCGCCGCGGGGGGCTACACCTTC

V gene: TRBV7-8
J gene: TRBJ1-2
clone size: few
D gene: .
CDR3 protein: CASSLEAGRGYGYTF
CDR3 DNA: TGTGCCAGCAGCTTAGAAGCAGGGAGGGGTTATGGCTACACCTTC

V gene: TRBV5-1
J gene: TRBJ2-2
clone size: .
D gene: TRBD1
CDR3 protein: CASSLGFRGSGELFF
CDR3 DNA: TGCGCCAGCAGCTTGGGGTTCAGGGGGTCCGGGGAGCTGTTTTTT

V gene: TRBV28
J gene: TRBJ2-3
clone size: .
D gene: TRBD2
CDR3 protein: CASSLSSGGGTDTQYF
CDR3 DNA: TGTGCCAGCAGTCTGTCTAGCGGGGGGGGTACAGATACGCAGTATTTT

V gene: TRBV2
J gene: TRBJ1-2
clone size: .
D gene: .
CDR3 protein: CASRRSGYGYTF
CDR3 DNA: TGTGCCAGCAGACGATCAGGGTATGGCTACACCTTC

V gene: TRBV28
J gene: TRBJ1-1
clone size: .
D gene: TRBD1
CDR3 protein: CASTEQGANTEAFF
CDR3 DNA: TGTGCCAGCACCGAACAGGGGGCCAACACTGAAGCTTTCTTT

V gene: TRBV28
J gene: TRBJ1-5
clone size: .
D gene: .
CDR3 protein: CASSLGGEVSSNQPQHF
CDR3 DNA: TGTGCCAGCAGTTTAGGGGGGGAGGTGAGTAGCAATCAGCCCCAGCATTTT

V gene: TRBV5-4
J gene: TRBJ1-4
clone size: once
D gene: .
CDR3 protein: CASSTRTETNEKLFF
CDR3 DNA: TGTGCCAGCAGCACCCGGACAGAAACTAATGAAAAACTGTTTTTT

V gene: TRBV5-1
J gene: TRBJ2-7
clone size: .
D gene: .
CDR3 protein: CASSLARSYEQYF
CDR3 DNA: TGCGCCAGCAGCTTGGCGCGGAGCTACGAGCAGTACTTC

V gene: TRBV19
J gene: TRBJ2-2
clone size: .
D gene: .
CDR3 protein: CATSRWGGLSTGELFF
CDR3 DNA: TGTGCCACCTCACGTTGGGGAGGATTATCCACCGGGGAGCTGTTTTTT

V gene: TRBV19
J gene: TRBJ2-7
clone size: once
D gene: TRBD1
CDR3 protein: CASSIFGDSSYEQYF
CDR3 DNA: TGTGCCAGTAGTATTTTTGGGGACAGCTCCTACGAGCAGTACTTC

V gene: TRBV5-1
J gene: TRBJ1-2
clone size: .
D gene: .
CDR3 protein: CASSLGGRTRDYGYTF
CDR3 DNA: TGCGCCAGCAGCTTGGGAGGTCGGACCAGAGACTATGGCTACACCTTC

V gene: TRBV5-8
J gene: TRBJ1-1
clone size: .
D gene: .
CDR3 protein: CASSLGTGSMNTEAFF
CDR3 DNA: TGTGCCAGCAGCTTGGGAACAGGGTCGATGAACACTGAAGCTTTCTTT

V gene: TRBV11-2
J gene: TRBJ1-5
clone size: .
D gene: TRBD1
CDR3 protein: CASSLATGGHQPQHF
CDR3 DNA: TGTGCCAGCAGCTTAGCGACAGGGGGCCATCAGCCCCAGCATTTT

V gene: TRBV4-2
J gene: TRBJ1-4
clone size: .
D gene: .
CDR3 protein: CASTGQRTNEKLFF
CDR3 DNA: TGTGCCAGCACCGGACAGAGAACTAATGAAAAACTGTTTTTT

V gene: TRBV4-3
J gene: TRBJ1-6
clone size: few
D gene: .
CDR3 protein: CASSQGLSWEENSPLHF
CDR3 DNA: TGCGCCAGCAGCCAAGGACTCTCCTGGGAGGAGAATTCACCCCTCCACTTT

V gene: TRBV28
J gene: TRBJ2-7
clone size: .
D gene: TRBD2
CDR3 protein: CASSNGRGGAYEQYF
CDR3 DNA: TGTGCCAGCAGCAACGGTCGCGGGGGGGCCTACGAGCAGTACTTC

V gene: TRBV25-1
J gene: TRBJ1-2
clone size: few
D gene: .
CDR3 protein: CASSEGGGYGYTF
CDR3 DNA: TGTGCCAGCAGTGAAGGAGGTGGCTATGGCTACACCTTC

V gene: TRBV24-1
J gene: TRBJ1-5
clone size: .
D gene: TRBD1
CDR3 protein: CATSDSGQGDQPQHF
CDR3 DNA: TGTGCCACCAGTGATTCGGGACAGGGCGACCAGCCCCAGCATTTT

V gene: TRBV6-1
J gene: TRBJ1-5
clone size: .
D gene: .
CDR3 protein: CASSEGGGSGGQPQHF
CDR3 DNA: TGTGCCAGCAGTGAAGGAGGAGGCTCCGGCGGGCAGCCCCAGCATTTT

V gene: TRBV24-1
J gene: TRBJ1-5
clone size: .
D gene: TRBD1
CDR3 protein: CATSETGTANQPQHF
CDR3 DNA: TGTGCCACCAGTGAAACCGGGACAGCCAATCAGCCCCAGCATTTT

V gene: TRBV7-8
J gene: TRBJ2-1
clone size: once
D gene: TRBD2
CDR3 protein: CASSLGTSGGYNEQFF
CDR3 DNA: TGTGCCAGCAGCCTCGGGACTAGCGGGGGCTACAATGAGCAGTTCTTC

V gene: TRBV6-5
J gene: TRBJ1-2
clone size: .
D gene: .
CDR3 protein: CASRGAINYGYTF
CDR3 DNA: TGTGCCAGCAGGGGGGCTATTAACTATGGCTACACCTTC

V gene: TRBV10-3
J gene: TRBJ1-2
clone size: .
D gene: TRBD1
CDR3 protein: CATSEGANNNYGYTF
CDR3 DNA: TGTGCCACCTCGGAGGGGGCTAACAATAACTATGGCTACACCTTC

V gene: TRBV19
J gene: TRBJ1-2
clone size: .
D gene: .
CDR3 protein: CASSIEAGTDYGYTF
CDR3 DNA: TGTGCCAGTAGTATAGAGGCCGGGACGGATTATGGCTACACCTTC

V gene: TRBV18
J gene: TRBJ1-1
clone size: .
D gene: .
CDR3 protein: CASSPGLNTEAFF
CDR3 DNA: TGTGCCAGCTCACCAGGCCTGAACACTGAAGCTTTCTTT

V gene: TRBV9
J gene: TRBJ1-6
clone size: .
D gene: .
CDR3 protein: CASSPHGGNSPLHF
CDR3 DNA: TGTGCCAGCAGCCCCCACGGGGGGAATTCACCCCTCCACTTT

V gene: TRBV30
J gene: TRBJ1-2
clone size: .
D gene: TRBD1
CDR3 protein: CAWMGRQGNYGYTF
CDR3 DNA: TGTGCCTGGATGGGCAGACAGGGGAACTATGGCTACACCTTC

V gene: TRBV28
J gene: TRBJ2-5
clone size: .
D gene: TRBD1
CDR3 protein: CASSFRGGGETQYF
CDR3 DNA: TGTGCCAGCAGTTTTAGAGGGGGCGGTGAGACCCAGTACTTC